The TCR beta chain described here comes from a study of cytomegalovirus exposure and HLA in healthy donors. Germline values: CDR1 LNHDA, CDR2 SQIVND (reference sequence). The CDR3 sequence is 14 residues long. V was clipped by 4 bases and J by 5 bases; unmatched bases: 5. In its sample, this clone was seen once. PCR amplification relied on 60 Vbeta primers (plus 13 Jbeta primers). Profiled with immunoSEQ multiplex PCR; TCRdb holds only in-frame clones, not every one. The data contain approximately 170,000 clones, roughly 80% of them singletons. Specimen: PBMCs. This chain joins TRBV19 and TRBJ1-5, with 7 bases aligning to TRBD1. This receptor was taken from a woman younger than 30 in good health and CMV-seronegative. The CDR3 spells CASSTTGDDQPQHF. The CDR3 bases are TGTGCCAGTAGTACAACAGGGGACGATCAGCCCCAGCATTTT. Variable domain in full (rest from reference TRBV19 and TRBJ1-5): DGGITQSPKYLFRKEGQNVTLSCEQNLNHDAMYWYRQDPGQGLRLIYYSQIVNDFQKGDIAEGYSVSREKKESFPLTVTSAQKNPTAFYLCASSTTGDDQPQHFGDGTRLSIL.